Listed below are T cell receptor beta chains from one sample, sequenced in a study of blood T cells in healthy people across ages. MiXCR was run by TCRdb on the 5' RACE reads, yielding one entry per CDR3 protein. The sample yields about 830,000 distinct CDR3 sequences, 62% seen once. The sequenced sample consisted of blood. These TCRs come from a young man in good health. CDR3s include the opening cysteine and the closing phenylalanine or tryptophan. The order of the fields is J gene, D gene, V gene, clone size, CDR3 protein, CDR3 DNA. A D gene is named only where the DNA matches it firmly. Only some rows state a clone size, as once, few, many or a class for expanded clones.

TRBJ1-6 TRBD1 TRBV19 . CASSTILPTGALLSPLHF TGTGCCAGTAGTACCATCCTCCCGACAGGGGCTCTTCTCTCACCCCTCCACTTT
TRBJ2-3 TRBD1 TRBV4-2 . CASSQARQGLSDTQYF TGTGCCAGCAGCCAGGCTAGACAGGGGTTATCGGATACGCAGTATTTT
TRBJ2-6 TRBD1 TRBV7-9 once CASSSPGQGQMSGANVLTF TGTGCCAGCAGCTCCCCCGGACAGGGTCAAATGAGCGGGGCCAACGTCCTGACTTTC
TRBJ2-2 . TRBV28 . CASSLLLAGTGELFF TGTGCCAGCAGTTTATTGCTAGCAGGCACCGGGGAGCTGTTTTTT
TRBJ1-6 . TRBV4-3 . CASSQAMGNAPLHF TGCGCCAGCAGCCAAGCTATGGGGAATGCACCCCTCCACTTT
TRBJ1-5 . TRBV2 . CASSEVQRINQPQHF TGTGCCAGCAGTGAAGTTCAGAGAATCAATCAGCCCCAGCATTTT
TRBJ1-5 TRBD1 TRBV29-1 few CSVLQGGPNQPQHF TGCAGCGTCCTCCAGGGGGGCCCCAATCAGCCCCAGCATTTT
TRBJ2-5 . TRBV7-2 . CASSLAGSAETQYF TGTGCCAGCAGCTTAGCGGGATCCGCGGAGACCCAGTACTTC
TRBJ2-5 . TRBV4-3 . CASSPGRVYDQYF TGCGCCAGCAGTCCGGGACGGGTCTACGATCAGTACTTC
TRBJ2-1 . TRBV4-2 . CASSQEGETRVYNEQFF TGTGCCAGCAGCCAAGAAGGGGAGACGAGAGTCTACAATGAGCAGTTCTTC
TRBJ2-3 . TRBV5-5 . CASSFEENTQYF TGTGCCAGCAGCTTTGAGGAAAATACGCAGTATTTT
TRBJ2-1 . TRBV29-1 few CSVVYVAVEQFF TGCAGCGTTGTATACGTAGCAGTTGAGCAGTTCTTC
TRBJ1-1 . TRBV3-1 . CASSQDTVSLRAFF TGTGCCAGCAGCCAAGACACGGTCTCTCTTAGGGCTTTCTTT
TRBJ2-7 TRBD2 TRBV4-3 few CASSQTSGGLGEQYF TGCGCCAGCAGCCAAACTAGCGGGGGGCTGGGCGAGCAGTACTTC
TRBJ1-4 TRBD1 TRBV3-1 . CASRRETGDEKLFF TGTGCCAGCAGGCGTGAGACAGGGGATGAAAAACTGTTTTTT
TRBJ1-2 TRBD1 TRBV29-1 . CSVETVTGNGYTF TGCAGCGTTGAAACCGTGACAGGGAATGGCTACACCTTC
TRBJ2-5 . TRBV5-1 . CASSLAPRPFETQYF TGCGCCAGCAGCTTGGCCCCGCGGCCTTTCGAGACCCAGTACTTC
TRBJ1-2 TRBD1 TRBV2 . CASSLQGRGYTF TGTGCCAGCAGTCTACAGGGGCGTGGCTACACCTTC
TRBJ1-1 . TRBV15 . CATSIQGGSEAFF TGTGCCACCAGCATCCAGGGAGGCTCTGAAGCTTTCTTT
TRBJ2-4 . TRBV11-2 . CASSPNLDPWAKNIQYF TGTGCCAGCAGCCCTAACCTAGACCCTTGGGCCAAAAACATTCAGTACTTC